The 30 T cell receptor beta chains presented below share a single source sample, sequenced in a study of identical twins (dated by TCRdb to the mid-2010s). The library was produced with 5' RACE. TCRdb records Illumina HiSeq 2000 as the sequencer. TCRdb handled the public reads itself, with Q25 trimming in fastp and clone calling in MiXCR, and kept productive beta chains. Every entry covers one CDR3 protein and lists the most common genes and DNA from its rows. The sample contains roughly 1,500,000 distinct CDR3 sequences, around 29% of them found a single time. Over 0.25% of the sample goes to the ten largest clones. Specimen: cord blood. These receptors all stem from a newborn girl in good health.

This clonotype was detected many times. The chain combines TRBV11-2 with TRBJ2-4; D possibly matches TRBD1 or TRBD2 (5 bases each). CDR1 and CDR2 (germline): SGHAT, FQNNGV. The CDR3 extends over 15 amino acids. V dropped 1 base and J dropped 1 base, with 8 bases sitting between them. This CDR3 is CASSLVGEAKNIQYF. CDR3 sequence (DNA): TGTGCCAGCAGCTTAGTGGGGGAGGCCAAAAACATTCAGTACTTC.

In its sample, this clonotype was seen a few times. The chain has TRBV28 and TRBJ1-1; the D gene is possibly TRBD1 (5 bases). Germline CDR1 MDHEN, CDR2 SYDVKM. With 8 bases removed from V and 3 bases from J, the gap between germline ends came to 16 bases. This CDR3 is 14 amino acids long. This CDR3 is CASVLRRGYTEAFF. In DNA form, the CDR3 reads TGTGCCAGCGTGCTTAGGAGGGGCTACACTGAAGCTTTCTTT.

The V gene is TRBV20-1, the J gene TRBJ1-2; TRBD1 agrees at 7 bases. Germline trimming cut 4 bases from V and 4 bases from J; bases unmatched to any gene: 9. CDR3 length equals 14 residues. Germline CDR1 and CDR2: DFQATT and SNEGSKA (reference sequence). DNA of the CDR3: TGCAGTGCTAATCACAGGGGAGTTGGCTATGGCTACACCTTC. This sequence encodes CSANHRGVGYGYTF.

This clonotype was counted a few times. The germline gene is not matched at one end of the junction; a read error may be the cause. The DNA for the CDR3 is TGTAGCGCTGACAGCCCGAACACCGGGGAGCTGTTTTTT. It yields the protein CSADSPNTGELFF. This rearrangement joins TRBV29-1 to TRBJ2-2; D tentatively reads TRBD1 or TRBD2 (5 bases each). In germline, CDR1 is SQVTM, CDR2 ANQGSEA. The CDR3 consists of 13 residues.

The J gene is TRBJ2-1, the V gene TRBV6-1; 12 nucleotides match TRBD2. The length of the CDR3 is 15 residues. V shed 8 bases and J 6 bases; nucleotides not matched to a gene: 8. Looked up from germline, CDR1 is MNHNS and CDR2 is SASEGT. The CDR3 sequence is CASAWLTSGSNEQFF. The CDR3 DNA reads TGTGCCAGCGCTTGGTTGACTAGCGGGAGCAATGAGCAGTTCTTC.

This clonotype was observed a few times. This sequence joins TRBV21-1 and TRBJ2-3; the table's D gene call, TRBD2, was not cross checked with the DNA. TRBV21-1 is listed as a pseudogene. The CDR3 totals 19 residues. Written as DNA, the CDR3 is TGTGCCAGCAGCAAAGCGCCCATAAAGGGCGGGACTAGCACAGATACGCAGTATTTT. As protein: CASSKAPIKGGTSTDTQYF.

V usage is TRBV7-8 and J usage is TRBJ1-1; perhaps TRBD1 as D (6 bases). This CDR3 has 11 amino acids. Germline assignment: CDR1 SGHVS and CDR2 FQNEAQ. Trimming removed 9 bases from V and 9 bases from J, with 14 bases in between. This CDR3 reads CASSRDRKAFF. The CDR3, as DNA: TGTGCCAGTAGCCGAGACAGGAAAGCTTTCTTT.

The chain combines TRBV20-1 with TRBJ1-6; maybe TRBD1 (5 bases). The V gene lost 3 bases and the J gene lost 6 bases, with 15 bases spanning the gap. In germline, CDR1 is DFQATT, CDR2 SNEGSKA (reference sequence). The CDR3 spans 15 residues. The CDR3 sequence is CSASFGNRGNSPLHF. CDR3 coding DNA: TGCAGTGCTAGTTTTGGGAATAGGGGTAATTCACCCCTCCACTTT.

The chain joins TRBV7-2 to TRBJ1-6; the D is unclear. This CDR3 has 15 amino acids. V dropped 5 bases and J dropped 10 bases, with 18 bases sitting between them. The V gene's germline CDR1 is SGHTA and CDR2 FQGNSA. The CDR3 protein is CASSPYTVSSSPLHF. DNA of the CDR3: TGTGCCAGCAGCCCGTATACGGTCTCAAGCTCACCCCTCCACTTT.

The DNA for the CDR3 is TGTGCCAGCAGCGTAACTAGCCGCGACTCCTACGAGCAGTACTTC. It encodes CASSVTSRDSYEQYF. The chain employs TRBV9 and TRBJ2-7, with D possibly being TRBD2 (6 bases). Germline V gene data show CDR1 as SGDLS and CDR2 as YYNGEE. This CDR3 is 15 amino acids long. Trimming took 1 base from V and 0 from J, leaving 11 bases between them.

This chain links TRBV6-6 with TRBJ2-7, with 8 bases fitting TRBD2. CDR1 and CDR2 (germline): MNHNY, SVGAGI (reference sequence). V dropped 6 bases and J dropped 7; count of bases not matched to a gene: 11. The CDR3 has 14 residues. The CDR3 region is CASRIGTRYNEQYF. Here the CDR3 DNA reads TGTGCCAGCAGAATCGGGACTAGGTACAATGAGCAGTACTTC.

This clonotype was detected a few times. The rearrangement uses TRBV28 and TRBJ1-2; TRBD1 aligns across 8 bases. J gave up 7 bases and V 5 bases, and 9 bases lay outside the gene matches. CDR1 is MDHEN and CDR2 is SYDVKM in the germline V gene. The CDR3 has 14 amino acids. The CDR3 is CASSGTGGAGGYTF. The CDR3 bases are TGTGCCAGCAGTGGTACAGGGGGAGCTGGTGGCTACACCTTC.

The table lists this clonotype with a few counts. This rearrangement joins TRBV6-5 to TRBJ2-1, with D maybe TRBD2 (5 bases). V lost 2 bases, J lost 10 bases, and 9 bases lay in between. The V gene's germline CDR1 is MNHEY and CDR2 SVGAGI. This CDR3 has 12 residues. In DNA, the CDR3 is TGTGCCAGCAGTTACCGGGGAGAGGAGCAGTTCTTC. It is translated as CASSYRGEEQFF.

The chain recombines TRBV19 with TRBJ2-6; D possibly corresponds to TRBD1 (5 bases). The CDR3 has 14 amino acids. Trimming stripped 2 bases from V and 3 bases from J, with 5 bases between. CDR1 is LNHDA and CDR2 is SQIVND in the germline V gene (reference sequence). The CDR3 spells CASSIQGGANVLTF. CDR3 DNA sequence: TGTGCCAGTAGTATACAGGGTGGGGCCAACGTCCTGACTTTC.

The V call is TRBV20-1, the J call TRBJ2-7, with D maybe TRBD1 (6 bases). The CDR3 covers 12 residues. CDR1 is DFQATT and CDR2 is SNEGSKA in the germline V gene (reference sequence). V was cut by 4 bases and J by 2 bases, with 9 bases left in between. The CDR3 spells CSATDSPYEQYF. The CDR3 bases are TGCAGTGCTACGGACAGCCCCTACGAGCAGTACTTC.

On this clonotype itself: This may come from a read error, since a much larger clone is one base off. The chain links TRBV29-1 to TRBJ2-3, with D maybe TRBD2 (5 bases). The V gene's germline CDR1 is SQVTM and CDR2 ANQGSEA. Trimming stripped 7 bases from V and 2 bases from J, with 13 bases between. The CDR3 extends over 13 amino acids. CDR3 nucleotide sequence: TGCAGCGCCACACTAGTTCCCACAGATACGCAGTATTTT. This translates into CSATLVPTDTQYF.

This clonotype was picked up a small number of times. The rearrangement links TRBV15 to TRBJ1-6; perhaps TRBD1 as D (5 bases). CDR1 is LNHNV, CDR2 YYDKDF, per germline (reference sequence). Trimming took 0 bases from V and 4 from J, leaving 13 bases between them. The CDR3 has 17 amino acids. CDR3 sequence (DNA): TGTGCCACCAGCAGAGATGGCAGGGCGCGTTATAATTCACCCCTCCACTTT. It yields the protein CATSRDGRARYNSPLHF. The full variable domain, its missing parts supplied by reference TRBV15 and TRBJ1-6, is DAMVIQNPRYQVTQFGKPVTLSCSQTLNHNVMYWYQQKSSQAPKLLFHYYDKDFNNEADTPDNFQSRRPNTSFCFLDIRSPGLGDTAMYLCATSRDGRARYNSPLHFGNGTRLTVT.

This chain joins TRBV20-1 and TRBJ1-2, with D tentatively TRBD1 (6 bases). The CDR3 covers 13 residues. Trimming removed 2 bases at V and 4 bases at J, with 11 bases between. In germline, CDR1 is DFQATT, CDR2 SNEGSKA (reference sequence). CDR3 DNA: TGCAGTGCTAGATTGGGGGCGGGCTATGGCTACACCTTC. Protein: CSARLGAGYGYTF.

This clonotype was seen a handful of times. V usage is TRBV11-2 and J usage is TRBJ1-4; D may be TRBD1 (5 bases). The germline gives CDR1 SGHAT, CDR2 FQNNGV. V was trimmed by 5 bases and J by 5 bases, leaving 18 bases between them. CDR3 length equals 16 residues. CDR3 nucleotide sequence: TGTGCCAGCAGCCTTTGGGACCGACCAGACAATGAAAAACTGTTTTTT. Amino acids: CASSLWDRPDNEKLFF. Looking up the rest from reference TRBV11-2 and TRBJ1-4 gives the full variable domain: EAGVAQSPRYKIIEKRQSVAFWCNPISGHATLYWYQQILGQGPKLLIQFQNNGVVDDSQLPKDRFSAERLKGVDSTLKIQPAKLEDSAVYLCASSLWDRPDNEKLFFGSGTQLSVL.

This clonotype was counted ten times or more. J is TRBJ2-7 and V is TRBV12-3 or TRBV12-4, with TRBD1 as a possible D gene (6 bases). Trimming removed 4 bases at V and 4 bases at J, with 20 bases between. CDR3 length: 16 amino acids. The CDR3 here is CASSYRVPHPFYEQYF. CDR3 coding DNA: TGTGCCAGCAGTTACAGGGTTCCCCACCCTTTTTACGAGCAGTACTTC.

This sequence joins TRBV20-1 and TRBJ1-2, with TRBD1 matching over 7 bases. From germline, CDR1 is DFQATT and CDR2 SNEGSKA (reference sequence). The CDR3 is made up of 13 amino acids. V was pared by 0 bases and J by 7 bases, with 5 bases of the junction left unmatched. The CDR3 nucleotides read TGCAGTGCTAGAGAAGGGGGCTCAGGTGGCTACACCTTC. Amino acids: CSAREGGSGGYTF.

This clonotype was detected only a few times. CDR3 sequence (DNA): TGCGCCAGCAGCCGACCTCACACCCAGGGATACTATGGCTACACCTTC. It translates to CASSRPHTQGYYGYTF. J is TRBJ1-2 and V is TRBV4-1, with D possibly matching TRBD1 (5 bases). V lost 4 bases and J 3 bases, leaving 18 bases between the germline ends. Per the germline V gene, CDR1 is MGHRA and CDR2 is YSYEKL. CDR3 length: 16 residues.

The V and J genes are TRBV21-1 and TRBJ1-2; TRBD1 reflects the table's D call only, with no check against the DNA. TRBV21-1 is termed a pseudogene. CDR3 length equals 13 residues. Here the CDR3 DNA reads TGTGCCAGCAGCTCCCGACAGGGGGATGGCTACACCTTC. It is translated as CASSSRQGDGYTF.

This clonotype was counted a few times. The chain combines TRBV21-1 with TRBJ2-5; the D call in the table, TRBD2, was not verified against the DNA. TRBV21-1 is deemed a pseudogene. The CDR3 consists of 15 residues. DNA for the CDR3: TGTGCCAGCAGGATCAGACGGGAGGGCCAAGAGACCCAGTACTTC. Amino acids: CASRIRREGQETQYF.

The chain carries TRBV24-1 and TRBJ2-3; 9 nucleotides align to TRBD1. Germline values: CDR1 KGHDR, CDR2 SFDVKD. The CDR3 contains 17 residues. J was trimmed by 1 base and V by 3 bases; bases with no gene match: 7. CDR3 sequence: CATSDGTGWLGTDTQYF. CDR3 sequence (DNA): TGTGCCACCAGTGATGGGACAGGGTGGTTAGGCACAGATACGCAGTATTTT.

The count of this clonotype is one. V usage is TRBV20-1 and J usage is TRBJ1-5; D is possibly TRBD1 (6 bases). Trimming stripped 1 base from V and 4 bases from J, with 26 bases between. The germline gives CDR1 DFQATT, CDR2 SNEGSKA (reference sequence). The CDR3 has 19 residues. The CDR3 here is CSARVPRTTGFSLNQPQHF. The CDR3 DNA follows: TGCAGTGCTAGAGTCCCACGCACCACAGGGTTTTCCCTTAATCAGCCCCAGCATTTT.

CDR3 loop: CATSPPHRAYEQYF. The CDR3 DNA sequence: TGTGCCACCAGCCCCCCTCATCGCGCCTACGAGCAGTACTTC. This chain links TRBV15 with TRBJ2-7; D gene ambiguous. From germline, CDR1 is LNHNV and CDR2 YYDKDF (reference sequence). V was clipped by 5 bases and J by 2 bases, with 13 bases between them. The CDR3 contains 14 residues.

The CDR3 sequence is CASRVEQFF. The CDR3 nucleotides read TGCGCCAGCAGGGTTGAGCAGTTCTTC. The chain joins TRBV5-1 to TRBJ2-1; no reliable D call. The V end lost 5 bases, the J end lost 9 bases, and 3 bases lay between the germline ends. Germline V gene sequence: CDR1 SGHRS, CDR2 YFSETQ. The CDR3 runs to 9 residues. The complete variable domain, with remaining parts taken from reference TRBV5-1 and TRBJ2-1, reads KAGVTQTPRYLIKTRGQQVTLSCSPISGHRSVSWYQQTPGQGLQFLFEYFSETQRNKGNFPGRFSGRQFSNSRSEMNVSTLELGDSALYLCASRVEQFFGPGTRLTVL.

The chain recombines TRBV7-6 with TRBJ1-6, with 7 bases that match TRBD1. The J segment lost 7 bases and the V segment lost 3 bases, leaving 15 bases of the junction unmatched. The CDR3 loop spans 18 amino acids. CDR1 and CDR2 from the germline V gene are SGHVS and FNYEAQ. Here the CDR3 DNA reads TGTGCCAGCAGCTTCGGGAGATACCAGGGGGATAGGAATTCACCCCTCCACTTT. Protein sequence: CASSFGRYQGDRNSPLHF.

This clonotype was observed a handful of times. The CDR3 DNA is TGCGCCAGCAGGGAAGCAACGGTTAGAGAAAAACTGTTTTTT. Protein: CASREATVREKLFF. The rearrangement joins TRBV5-1 to TRBJ1-4; D not certain. The CDR3 is 14 residues long. The germline V gene encodes CDR1 SGHRS and CDR2 YFSETQ. The V gene lost 5 bases and the J gene lost 8 bases, with 16 bases spanning the gap.